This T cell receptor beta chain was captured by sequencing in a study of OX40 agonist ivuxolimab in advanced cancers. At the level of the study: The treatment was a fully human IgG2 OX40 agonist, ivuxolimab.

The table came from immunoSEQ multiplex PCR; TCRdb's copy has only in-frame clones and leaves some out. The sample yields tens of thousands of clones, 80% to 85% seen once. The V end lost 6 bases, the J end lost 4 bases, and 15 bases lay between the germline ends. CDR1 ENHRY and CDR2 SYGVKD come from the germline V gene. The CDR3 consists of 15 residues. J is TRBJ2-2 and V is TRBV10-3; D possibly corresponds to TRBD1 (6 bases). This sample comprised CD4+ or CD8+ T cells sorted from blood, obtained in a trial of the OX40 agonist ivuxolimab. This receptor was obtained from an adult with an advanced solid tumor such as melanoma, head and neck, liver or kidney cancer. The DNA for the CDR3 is TGTGCCATCAGCAGGGTACAGGGTGGCACCGGGGAGCTGTTTTTT. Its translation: CAISRVQGGTGELFF.